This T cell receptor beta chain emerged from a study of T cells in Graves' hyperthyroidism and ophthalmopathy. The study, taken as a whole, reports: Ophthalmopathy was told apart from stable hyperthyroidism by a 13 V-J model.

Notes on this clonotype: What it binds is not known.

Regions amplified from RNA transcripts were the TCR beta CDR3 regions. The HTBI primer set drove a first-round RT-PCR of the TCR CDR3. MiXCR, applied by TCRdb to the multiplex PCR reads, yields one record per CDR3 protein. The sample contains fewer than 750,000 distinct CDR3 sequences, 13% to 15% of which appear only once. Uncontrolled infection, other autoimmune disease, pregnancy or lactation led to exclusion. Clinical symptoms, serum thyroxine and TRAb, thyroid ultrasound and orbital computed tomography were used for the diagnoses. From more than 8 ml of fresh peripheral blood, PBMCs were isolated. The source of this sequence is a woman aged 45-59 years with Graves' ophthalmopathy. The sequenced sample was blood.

The CDR3, as DNA: TGTGCCAGCAGCTTATGGCCTAGCGAGGAGACCCAGTACTTC. Its protein is CASSLWPSEETQYF. The chain couples TRBV7-8 to TRBJ2-5, with a tentative D call TRBD2 (6 bases). Germline CDR1 and CDR2: SGHVS and FQNEAQ. Trimming removed 2 bases from V and 5 bases from J, with 12 bases in between. This CDR3 is built from 14 residues.